This T cell receptor beta chain was observed in a study of shared clonotypes between healthy human individuals. Study-level points and caveats: Genetic and exposure-history diversity was limited by the small donor number.

Concerning this clone: Its antigen is still unknown.

Several immunoSEQ 96-well plates shared each subset's DNA, each plate a replicate. Per sorted-subset replicate PCR, input was around 220 ng DNA, representing tens of thousands of T cell genomes. Sequencing used immunoSEQ multiplex PCR; TCRdb keeps in-frame clones, though not all of them. The sample holds roughly 1 million clones; around 76% are singletons and the top ten take 1.2% to 1.5%. In the CD4+ fraction, cells were divided into CD45RA+ naive and CD45RA-negative memory subsets. Germline V gene data show CDR1 as SGHNT and CDR2 as YYREEE (reference sequence). V lost 4 bases, J lost 3 bases, and 14 bases lay in between. The CDR3 spans 14 residues.

The receptor was derived from a man aged 18 to 29 in good health. The specimen was memory CD4+ T cells sorted from blood. Subset: CD45RA-negative fraction. The chain is built from TRBV5-4 and TRBJ2-7, with D maybe TRBD1 (6 bases). CDR3 DNA sequence: TGTGCCAGCAGCCGATCCGGGACAAACTACGAGCAGTACTTC. Translated: CASSRSGTNYEQYF.